The present entry profiles one TCR beta chain with its context. V shed 1 base and J shed 0 bases, with 13 bases lying between them. The germline V gene encodes CDR1 SGHAT and CDR2 FQNNGV. The CDR3 covers 17 residues. This specimen belongs to a study of PD-L1 blockade in urothelial cancer. About the study: About 90% of the roughly 29 patients were men with bladder-origin urothelial cancer. Patients had received 0 to 3 prior chemotherapy regimens. Analysis of the blood was performed 3 weeks (second dose) and 6 weeks after treatment start. Median blood clonality was roughly 0.087, with about 86,000 unique TCRs.

The repertoire was sequenced with immunoSEQ multiplex PCR; TCRdb's copy has only in-frame clones and lacks some. The table records around 30,000 clones, 80% of them present only once. The chain employs TRBV11-2 and TRBJ1-5, with D perhaps TRBD1 (5 bases). This sequence originates from a man over 45 with urothelial cancer. Sample: PBMCs, taken around atezolizumab (anti-PD-L1) treatment. The CDR3 sequence: CASSLAGRGNSNQPQHF. Written as DNA, the CDR3 is TGTGCCAGCAGCTTAGCCGGGAGGGGAAATAGCAATCAGCCCCAGCATTTT.